This T cell receptor beta chain is from a study of regulatory T cells in long-lasting Graves disease. General study findings and limits: Persistent Graves' patients showed reduced TCR diversity versus newly diagnosed patients.

Germline CDR1 SNHLY, CDR2 FYNNEI. This CDR3 has 13 amino acids. The V and J ends lost 5 bases and 3 bases respectively, with 8 bases between them. Combining iRepertoire HTBI primers with Arm-PCR of CDR3 regions, the authors built TCR beta libraries. Under the authors' procedure: Identification yielded about 66 TRBV and around 15 TRBJ segments across samples. Via MiXCR, TCRdb re-called the multiplex PCR reads, giving one row per CDR3 protein. In this record, the V and J calls reflect TCRdb's handling and not the investigators' own analysis. This table holds 350,000 to 450,000 distinct CDR3 sequences, roughly 25% found once. A remark on this clonotype: The antigen is not known.

Time point meaning: persistent/refractory GD, antithyroid drugs over 5 years with positive TRAb. The TCR library was made from RNA that had been extracted from PBMCs in TRIzol. Graves' disease diagnoses used American Thyroid Association guidelines. With EDTA tubes as the receptacles, nine milliliters of peripheral blood were drawn. The material sequenced was peripheral blood mononuclear cells (PBMCs), taken when the disease was refractory, from a patient treated with antithyroid drugs. The V gene is TRBV2, the J gene TRBJ2-1, with D unclear. This TCR was recovered from a woman aged 40 to 50 with Graves disease. CDR3 in DNA: TGTGCCAGCAGTAGTGCCATCTACAATGAGCAGTTCTTC. This translates into CASSSAIYNEQFF.